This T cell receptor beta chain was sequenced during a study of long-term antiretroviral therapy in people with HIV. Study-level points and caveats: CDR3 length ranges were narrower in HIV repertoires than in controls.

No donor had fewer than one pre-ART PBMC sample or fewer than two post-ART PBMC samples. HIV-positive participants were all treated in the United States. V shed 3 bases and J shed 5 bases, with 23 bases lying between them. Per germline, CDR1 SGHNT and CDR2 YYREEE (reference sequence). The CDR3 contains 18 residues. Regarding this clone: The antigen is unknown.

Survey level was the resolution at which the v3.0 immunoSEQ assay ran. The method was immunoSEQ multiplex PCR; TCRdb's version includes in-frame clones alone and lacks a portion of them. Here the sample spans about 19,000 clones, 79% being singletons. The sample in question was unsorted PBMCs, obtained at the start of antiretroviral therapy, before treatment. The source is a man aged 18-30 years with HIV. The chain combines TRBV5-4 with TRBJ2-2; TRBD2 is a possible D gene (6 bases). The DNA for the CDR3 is TGTGCCAGCAGCTCCCATCAACGGGAGCAACGCTGGACCGGGGAGCTGTTTTTT. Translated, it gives CASSSHQREQRWTGELFF.